Listed below are T cell receptor beta chains from one sample, sequenced in a study of CD8 T cells in ankylosing spondylitis. TCRdb analysed the 5' RACE reads with MiXCR anew, one entry per CDR3 protein. The data hold a few hundred thousand distinct CDR3 sequences, with roughly 20% observed a single time. Sequencing was performed on blood, either unsorted or a sorted T cell fraction (not recorded which). The origin of the receptors is a female donor with ankylosing spondylitis or in good health (not recorded which). The CDR3 runs from the conserved cysteine through the conserved F or W. Each record gives: D gene, J gene, clone size, V gene, CDR3 DNA, CDR3 protein. A D gene is named only where the DNA matches it firmly. Clone size appears in some rows only: once, few, many, or a class for an expanded clone.

D: TRBD2
J: TRBJ2-1
size: few
V: TRBV7-8
DNA: TGTGCCAGCAACGTCGCGGGAGGTGAGCAGTTCTTC
CDR3: CASNVAGGEQFF

D: TRBD1
J: TRBJ2-1
size: .
V: TRBV20-1
DNA: TGCAGTGCGGCAGGGGACAGGGCCTACAATGAGCAGTTCTTC
CDR3: CSAAGDRAYNEQFF

D: TRBD1
J: TRBJ2-5
size: .
V: TRBV20-1
DNA: TGCAGTAGGCGACAGGGGGAGACCCAGTACTTC
CDR3: CSRRQGETQYF

D: .
J: TRBJ2-2
size: few
V: TRBV6-5
DNA: TGTGCCAGCAGTTACATGACCATGGGGGAGCTGTTTTTT
CDR3: CASSYMTMGELFF

D: .
J: TRBJ1-2
size: few
V: TRBV6-1
DNA: TGTGCCAGCATCTTCTCCCGGGACGGAAGAGGCTACACCTTC
CDR3: CASIFSRDGRGYTF

D: .
J: TRBJ2-5
size: .
V: TRBV7-9
DNA: TGTGCCAGCAGCCCATGGCGGGACCAAGAGACCCAGTACTTC
CDR3: CASSPWRDQETQYF

D: .
J: TRBJ1-5
size: once
V: TRBV6-6
DNA: TGTGCCAGCAGGCCACAGGTCAATCAGCCCCAGCATTTT
CDR3: CASRPQVNQPQHF

D: TRBD2
J: TRBJ2-3
size: few
V: TRBV20-1
DNA: TGCAGTGCTAGGGTAGCGGGAGTTCTAGATACGCAGTATTTT
CDR3: CSARVAGVLDTQYF

D: .
J: TRBJ2-1
size: few
V: TRBV20-1
DNA: TGCAGTGCTTTACGGACTACCAATGAGCAGTTCTTC
CDR3: CSALRTTNEQFF

D: TRBD2
J: TRBJ2-5
size: many
V: TRBV28
DNA: TGTGCCAGCAGTCGTCTAGCGGGCATTGAAGAGACCCAGTACTTC
CDR3: CASSRLAGIEETQYF

D: TRBD2
J: TRBJ2-1
size: .
V: TRBV9
DNA: TGTGCCAGCAGCGCCCGGACTAGCGGGAGCGATGAGCAGTTCTTC
CDR3: CASSARTSGSDEQFF

D: TRBD1
J: TRBJ1-1
size: many
V: TRBV24-1
DNA: TGTGCCACCAGCGCAACAGGGGGCTACACTGAAGCTTTCTTT
CDR3: CATSATGGYTEAFF

D: TRBD2
J: TRBJ2-7
size: .
V: TRBV6-1
DNA: TGTGCCAGCAGAGCGGAACGGGACTACTCCTACGAGCAGTACTTC
CDR3: CASRAERDYSYEQYF

D: TRBD2
J: TRBJ2-5
size: .
V: TRBV12-3/TRBV12-4
DNA: TGTGCCAGCAGGGTGACTAGCGGAGCCAACCCGCCCCAGTACTTC
CDR3: CASRVTSGANPPQYF

D: .
J: TRBJ1-2
size: many
V: TRBV6-5
DNA: TGTGCCAGCAGTTACCGTACGGAGGGATCAGGCTACACCTTC
CDR3: CASSYRTEGSGYTF

D: .
J: TRBJ2-3
size: many
V: TRBV20-1
DNA: TGCAGTGCTAGAGATGGGTCTTCGGGCCCAGATACGCAGTATTTT
CDR3: CSARDGSSGPDTQYF

D: TRBD2
J: TRBJ2-1
size: few
V: TRBV5-1
DNA: TGCGCCAGCAGGCCCGTCGGCTTTACTAGCGGGTTCTCCTACAATGAGCAGTTCTTC
CDR3: CASRPVGFTSGFSYNEQFF

D: .
J: TRBJ2-3
size: many
V: TRBV5-1
DNA: TGCGCCAGCAGCTTGGCAGCGGGCACAGATACGCAGTATTTT
CDR3: CASSLAAGTDTQYF

D: TRBD1
J: TRBJ1-2
size: many
V: TRBV7-9
DNA: TGTGCCAGCAGCTCCCAGGGGGGGCCAAACTATGGCTACACCTTC
CDR3: CASSSQGGPNYGYTF

D: .
J: TRBJ1-6
size: .
V: TRBV18
DNA: TGTGCCAGCCACCTGAGCGGCGATTCACCCCTCCACTTT
CDR3: CASHLSGDSPLHF

D: .
J: TRBJ2-1
size: .
V: TRBV2
DNA: TGTGCCAGCAGCGGGTCAGGGCTCAACAATGAGCAGTTCTTC
CDR3: CASSGSGLNNEQFF

D: .
J: TRBJ2-7
size: .
V: TRBV4-3
DNA: TGCGCCAGCAGCCACCGCTGGAGCAGGGAACTCAATTACGAGCAGTACTTC
CDR3: CASSHRWSRELNYEQYF

D: .
J: TRBJ1-6
size: few
V: TRBV28
DNA: TGTGCCAGCAGAGGGGACCGAGATTCACCCCTCCACTTT
CDR3: CASRGDRDSPLHF

D: TRBD1
J: TRBJ2-3
size: .
V: TRBV4-3
DNA: TGCGCCAGCAGCCCGGCCAGGGACAGGGTCGACCACACAGATACGCAGTATTTT
CDR3: CASSPARDRVDHTDTQYF

D: .
J: TRBJ2-1
size: many
V: TRBV20-1
DNA: TGCAGTGCTAGAAGGGCGGCTCCCCCCTATGAGCAGTTCTTC
CDR3: CSARRAAPPYEQFF

D: .
J: TRBJ2-3
size: .
V: TRBV5-1
DNA: TGCGCCAGCAGGACCCGTCTGGGAGATACGCAGTATTTT
CDR3: CASRTRLGDTQYF

D: .
J: TRBJ1-4
size: .
V: TRBV12-3/TRBV12-4
DNA: TGTGCCAGCAGGTATGGGACAAGAAATGAAAAACTGTTTTTT
CDR3: CASRYGTRNEKLFF

D: TRBD1
J: TRBJ1-2
size: many
V: TRBV20-1
DNA: TGCAGTGTCGGCCGGGGGACAGCAAACTATGGCTACACCTTC
CDR3: CSVGRGTANYGYTF

D: .
J: TRBJ2-3
size: .
V: TRBV11-3
DNA: TGTGCCAGCAGCCAAGAGGGCTCACGAGGAGATACGCAGTATTTT
CDR3: CASSQEGSRGDTQYF

D: TRBD1
J: TRBJ1-2
size: few
V: TRBV5-4
DNA: TGTGCCAGCAGCTTGGACAGGGGACGGGGCTACACCTTC
CDR3: CASSLDRGRGYTF

D: TRBD1
J: TRBJ1-2
size: many
V: TRBV6-5
DNA: TGTGCCAGCAGGGGGACAGGGTCCGGCTACACCTTC
CDR3: CASRGTGSGYTF

D: .
J: TRBJ2-7
size: few
V: TRBV28
DNA: TGTGCCAGCGCGAGAAAGGGAAGCTCCTACGAGCAGTACTTC
CDR3: CASARKGSSYEQYF

D: TRBD2
J: TRBJ2-1
size: few
V: TRBV5-1
DNA: TGCGCCAGCAGCCTCCTATGGGGTAGCGGGAACTACAATGAGCAGTTCTTC
CDR3: CASSLLWGSGNYNEQFF

D: .
J: TRBJ2-2
size: few
V: TRBV6-5
DNA: TGTGCCAGCAGTCGTTACGGGGAGCTGTTTTTT
CDR3: CASSRYGELFF

D: .
J: TRBJ2-3
size: .
V: TRBV7-2
DNA: TGTGCCAGCAGCTTAACAACGGGGATTAGGGTGAATACGCAGTATTTT
CDR3: CASSLTTGIRVNTQYF

D: TRBD1
J: TRBJ2-3
size: few
V: TRBV5-1
DNA: TGCGCCAGCAGCTCCAGTAGGGGGCTACTAGGGCTGTTCGATACGCAGTATTTT
CDR3: CASSSSRGLLGLFDTQYF

D: .
J: TRBJ1-4
size: .
V: TRBV7-2
DNA: TGTGCCAGCAGCTTAGTCATTGGAGTCGAAAAACTGTTTTTT
CDR3: CASSLVIGVEKLFF

D: .
J: TRBJ2-7
size: .
V: TRBV25-1
DNA: TGTGCCAGCAGTAAGACAGGCTCCTACGAGCAGTACTTC
CDR3: CASSKTGSYEQYF

D: .
J: TRBJ1-2
size: many
V: TRBV6-5
DNA: TGTGCCAGCAGACCCCCAGACTATGGCTACACCTTC
CDR3: CASRPPDYGYTF

D: TRBD1
J: TRBJ1-5
size: .
V: TRBV11-2
DNA: TGTGCCAGCAGCTTTGGACAGGGATGGTGGCAGCCCCAGCATTTT
CDR3: CASSFGQGWWQPQHF

D: TRBD2
J: TRBJ2-1
size: .
V: TRBV5-1
DNA: TGCGCCAGCAGCTCGGTGCAGGGAGGGTGGAATGAGCAGTTCTTC
CDR3: CASSSVQGGWNEQFF

D: TRBD2
J: TRBJ2-1
size: few
V: TRBV6-5
DNA: TGTGCCAGCAGTTACTCGGGCGGGAGGTTTGAGCAGTTCTTC
CDR3: CASSYSGGRFEQFF

D: .
J: TRBJ1-1
size: .
V: TRBV4-2
DNA: TGTGCCAGCACCCCAGTGAAATCGAACACTGAAGCTTTCTTT
CDR3: CASTPVKSNTEAFF

D: .
J: TRBJ1-5
size: .
V: TRBV19
DNA: TGTGCCAGTAGTATTTCAGTTAATCAGCCCCAGCATTTT
CDR3: CASSISVNQPQHF

D: .
J: TRBJ2-7
size: .
V: TRBV18
DNA: TGTGCCAGCTCACCAATGGGTACGCTGGGCGAGCAGTACTTC
CDR3: CASSPMGTLGEQYF

D: .
J: TRBJ1-4
size: few
V: TRBV6-6
DNA: TGTGCCAGCAGGGGGACATCTCGGGAAAAACTGTTTTTT
CDR3: CASRGTSREKLFF